This T cell receptor beta chain derives from a study of blood T cell repertoires in COVID-19. Study context: The samples span acute and convalescent COVID-19 from the United States, Italy and Spain. Sample material is recorded as cDNA or gDNA derived from T cells, B-cell-depleted T cells, or PBMCs.

Original methodology: Estimation of nucleated cell counts relied on the amplification of reference gene primers. Libraries were prepared by immunoSEQ multiplex PCR; TCRdb keeps only in-frame clonotypes and omits some of them. D and trimming come from the DNA, and the V and J calls and clone size come from that table. The sample contains about 260,000 clones, 86% of which appear only once. Germline V gene lookup returns CDR1 MNHEY and CDR2 SMNVEV (reference sequence). The CDR3 is 16 residues long. After removal of 8 bases from V and 2 bases from J, the junction contained 13 bases not matched to a gene.

The chain couples TRBV27 to TRBJ2-7; 9 nucleotides line up with TRBD2. This receptor was obtained from a man between 35 and 55 years old who had recovered from COVID-19. The sample taken for sequencing was peripheral blood. CDR3 region: CASPSLAGDLPYEQYF. The CDR3 region has the DNA TGTGCCAGCCCTTCCTTAGCGGGGGACCTTCCCTACGAGCAGTACTTC.